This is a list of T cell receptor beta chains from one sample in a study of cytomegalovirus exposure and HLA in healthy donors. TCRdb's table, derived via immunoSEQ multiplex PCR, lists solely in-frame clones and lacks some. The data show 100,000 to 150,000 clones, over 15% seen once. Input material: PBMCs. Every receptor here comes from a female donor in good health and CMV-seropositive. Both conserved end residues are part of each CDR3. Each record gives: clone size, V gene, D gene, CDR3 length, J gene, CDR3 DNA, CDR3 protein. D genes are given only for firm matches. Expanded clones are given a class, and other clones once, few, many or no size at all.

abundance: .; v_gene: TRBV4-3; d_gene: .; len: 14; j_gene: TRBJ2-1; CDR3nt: TGCGCCAGCAGCCAAGAGGGCAGTTCCAATGAGCAGTTCTTC; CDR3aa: CASSQEGSSNEQFF
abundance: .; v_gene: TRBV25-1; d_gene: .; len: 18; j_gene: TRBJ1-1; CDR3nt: TGTGCCAGCAGTGAATTTCGTATAGTCGGAGGCGGACGCGCTGAAGCTTTCTTT; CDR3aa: CASSEFRIVGGGRAEAFF
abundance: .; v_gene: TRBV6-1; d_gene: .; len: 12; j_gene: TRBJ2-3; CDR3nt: TGTGCCAGCAGTGAATGGGCGGATACGCAGTATTTT; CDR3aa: CASSEWADTQYF
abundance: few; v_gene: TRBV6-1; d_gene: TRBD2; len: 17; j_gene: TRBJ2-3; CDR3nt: TGTGCCAGCAGTGAACTTGCGGCGGGAGGCCCGTCAGATACGCAGTATTTT; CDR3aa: CASSELAAGGPSDTQYF
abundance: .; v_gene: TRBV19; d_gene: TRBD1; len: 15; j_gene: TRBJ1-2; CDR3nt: TGTGCCAGTAGTACACGGGACAGGGGGAACTATGGCTACACCTTC; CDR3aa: CASSTRDRGNYGYTF
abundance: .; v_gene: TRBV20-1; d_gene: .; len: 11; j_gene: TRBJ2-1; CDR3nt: TGCAGTGCTAGTGGACTTAATGAGCAGTTCTTC; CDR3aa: CSASGLNEQFF
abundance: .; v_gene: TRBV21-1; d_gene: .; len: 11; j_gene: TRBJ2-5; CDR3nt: TGTGCCAGCGGGAGGCCCCAGACCCAGTACTTC; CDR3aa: CASGRPQTQYF
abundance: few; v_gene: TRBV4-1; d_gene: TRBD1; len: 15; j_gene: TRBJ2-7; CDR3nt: TGCGCCAGCAGCCAGAACAGGGGGAGGCGGGGCGAGCAGTACTTC; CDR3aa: CASSQNRGRRGEQYF
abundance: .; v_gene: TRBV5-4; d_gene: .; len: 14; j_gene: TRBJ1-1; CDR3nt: TGTGCCAGCAGCTTGGCCCCTGCGGGCAGAGAAGCTTTCTTT; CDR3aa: CASSLAPAGREAFF
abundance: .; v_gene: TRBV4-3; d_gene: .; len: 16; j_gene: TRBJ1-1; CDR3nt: TGCGCCAGCAGCCAAGGTCTCTCAGGCTTGAACACTGAAGCTTTCTTT; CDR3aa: CASSQGLSGLNTEAFF
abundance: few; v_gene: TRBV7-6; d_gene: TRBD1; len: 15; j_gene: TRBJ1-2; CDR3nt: TGTGCCAGCAGCTTAGCCGGGACAGCTTTCTATGGCTACACCTTC; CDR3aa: CASSLAGTAFYGYTF
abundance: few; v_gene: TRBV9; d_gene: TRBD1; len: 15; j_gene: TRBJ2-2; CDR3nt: TGTGCCAGCAGCCCCCGGACAGGGAACACCGGGGAGCTGTTTTTT; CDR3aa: CASSPRTGNTGELFF
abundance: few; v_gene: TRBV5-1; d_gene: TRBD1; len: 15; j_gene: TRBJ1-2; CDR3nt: TGCGCCAGCAGCTGGAAAGGACAGGGAAACTATGGCTACACCTTC; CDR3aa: CASSWKGQGNYGYTF
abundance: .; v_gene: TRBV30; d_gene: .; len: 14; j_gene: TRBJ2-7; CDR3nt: TGTGCCTGGAGTGGACTAGGGGCTATCTACGAGCAGTACTTC; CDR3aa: CAWSGLGAIYEQYF
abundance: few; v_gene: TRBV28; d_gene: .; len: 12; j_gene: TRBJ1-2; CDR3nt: TGTGCCACCCATGGCTGGAACTATGGCTACACCTTC; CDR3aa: CATHGWNYGYTF
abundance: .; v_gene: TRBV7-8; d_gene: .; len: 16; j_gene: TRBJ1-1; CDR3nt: TGTGCCAGCAGCTCCTATTTGGGAGGCCGAGGCACTGAAGCTTTCTTT; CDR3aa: CASSSYLGGRGTEAFF
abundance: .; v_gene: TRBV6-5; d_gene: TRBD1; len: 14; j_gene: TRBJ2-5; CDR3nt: TGTGCCAGCAGCCCCGGACAGGTGCGAGAGACCCAGTACTTC; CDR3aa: CASSPGQVRETQYF
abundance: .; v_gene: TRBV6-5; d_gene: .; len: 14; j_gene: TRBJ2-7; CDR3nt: TGTGCCAGCAGCCCCAGTAGGCAGGGCATCGAGCAGTACTTC; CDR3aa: CASSPSRQGIEQYF
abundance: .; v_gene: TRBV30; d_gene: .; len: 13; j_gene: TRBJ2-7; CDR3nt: TGTGCCTGGAGTGTTGCAGGGCCTTACGAGCAGTACTTC; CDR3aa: CAWSVAGPYEQYF
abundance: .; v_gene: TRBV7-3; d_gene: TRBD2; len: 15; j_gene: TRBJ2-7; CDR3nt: TGTGCCAGCAGCCCCAAACTAGCGGGAGTCTCCGAGCAGTACTTC; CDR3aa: CASSPKLAGVSEQYF
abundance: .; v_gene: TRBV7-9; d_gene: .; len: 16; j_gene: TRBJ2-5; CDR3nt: TGTGCCAGCAGCCCCCATCTTCAGGCCCAACAAGAGACCCAGTACTTC; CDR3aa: CASSPHLQAQQETQYF
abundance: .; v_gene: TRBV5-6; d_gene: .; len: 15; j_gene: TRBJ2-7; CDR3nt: TGTGCCAGCAGCTTGGTAGGGGGGGGTACCTCCGAGCAGTACTTC; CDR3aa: CASSLVGGGTSEQYF
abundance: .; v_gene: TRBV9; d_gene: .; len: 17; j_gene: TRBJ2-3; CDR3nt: TGTGCCAGCAGCGCCGGGATGGGAGTTGAGGGCGCAGATACGCAGTATTTT; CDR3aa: CASSAGMGVEGADTQYF
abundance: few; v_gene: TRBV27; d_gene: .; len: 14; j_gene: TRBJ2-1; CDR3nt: TGTGCCAGCAGTTCCATAGGGAGGGGGGATGAGCAGTTCTTC; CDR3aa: CASSSIGRGDEQFF
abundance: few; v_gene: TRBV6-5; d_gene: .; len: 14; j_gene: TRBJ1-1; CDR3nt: TGTGCCAGCAGCGAGGAACCATTAGGCACTGAAGCTTTCTTT; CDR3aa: CASSEEPLGTEAFF
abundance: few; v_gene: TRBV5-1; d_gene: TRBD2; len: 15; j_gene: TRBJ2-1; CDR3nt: TGCGCCAGCAGCTTGGAGCTAGCGGGTTACAATGAGCAGTTCTTC; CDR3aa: CASSLELAGYNEQFF
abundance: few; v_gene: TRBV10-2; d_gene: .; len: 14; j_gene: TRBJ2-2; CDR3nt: TGCGCCAGCAGTGAGAATAGGGGAGGCGGGGAGCTGTTTTTT; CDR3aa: CASSENRGGGELFF
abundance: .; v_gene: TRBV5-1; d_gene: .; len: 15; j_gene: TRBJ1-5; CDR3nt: TGCGCCAGCAGCTTGGCCGGGTATCGCAATCAGCCCCAGCATTTT; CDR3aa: CASSLAGYRNQPQHF
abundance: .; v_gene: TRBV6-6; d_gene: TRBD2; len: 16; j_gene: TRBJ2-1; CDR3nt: TGTGCCAGCAGTCTCCCCGGGACTAAGGCCTACAATGAGCAGTTCTTC; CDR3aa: CASSLPGTKAYNEQFF
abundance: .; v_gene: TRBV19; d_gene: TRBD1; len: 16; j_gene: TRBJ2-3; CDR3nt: TGTGCCAGTGGAATTTGGGGACAGGGTGAACCAGATACGCAGTATTTT; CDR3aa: CASGIWGQGEPDTQYF
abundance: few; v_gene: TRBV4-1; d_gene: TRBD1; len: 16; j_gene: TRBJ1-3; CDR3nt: TGCGCCAGCAGCCAACTGACAGGGGGTGGTGGAAACACCATATATTTT; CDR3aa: CASSQLTGGGGNTIYF
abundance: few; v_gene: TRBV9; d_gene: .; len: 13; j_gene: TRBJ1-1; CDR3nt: TGTGCCAGCAGCGTCACAGCGAACACTGAAGCTTTCTTT; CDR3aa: CASSVTANTEAFF
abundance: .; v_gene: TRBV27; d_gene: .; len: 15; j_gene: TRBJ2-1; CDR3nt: TGTGCCAGCAGTTTTGTGGGAGTAGACTACAATGAGCAGTTCTTC; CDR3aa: CASSFVGVDYNEQFF
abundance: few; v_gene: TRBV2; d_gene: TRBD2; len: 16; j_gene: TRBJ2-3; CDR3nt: TGTGCCAGCAGTGCTGTTAGCGGGATGTCAGCAGATACGCAGTATTTT; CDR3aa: CASSAVSGMSADTQYF
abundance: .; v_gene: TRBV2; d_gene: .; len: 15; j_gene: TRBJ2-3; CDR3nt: TGTGCCAGCAGTGAAGGGCGGGGCCTTACGAATACGCAGTATTTT; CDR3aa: CASSEGRGLTNTQYF
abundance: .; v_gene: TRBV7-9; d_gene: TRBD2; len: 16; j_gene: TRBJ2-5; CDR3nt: TGTGCCAGCAGCTTAGGACTAGCGGGAGGATCGGAGACCCAGTACTTC; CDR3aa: CASSLGLAGGSETQYF
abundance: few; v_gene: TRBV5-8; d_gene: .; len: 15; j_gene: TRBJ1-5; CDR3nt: TGTGCCAGCAGCAAAAGTTACAGGGATGATCAGCCCCAGCATTTT; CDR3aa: CASSKSYRDDQPQHF
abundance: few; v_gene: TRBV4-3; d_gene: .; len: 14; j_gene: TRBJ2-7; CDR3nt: TGCGCCAGCAGCCAAGGTCAGGGGCTGGGGGAGCAGTACTTC; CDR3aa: CASSQGQGLGEQYF
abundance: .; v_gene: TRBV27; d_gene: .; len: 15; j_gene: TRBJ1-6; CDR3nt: TGTGCCAGCAGTTTAGGGGCAAGCTATAATTCACCCCTCCACTTT; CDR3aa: CASSLGASYNSPLHF
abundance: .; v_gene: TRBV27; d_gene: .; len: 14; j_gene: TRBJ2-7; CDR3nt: TGTGCCAGCAGTAACTCGGACACCACCTACGAGCAGTACTTC; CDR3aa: CASSNSDTTYEQYF
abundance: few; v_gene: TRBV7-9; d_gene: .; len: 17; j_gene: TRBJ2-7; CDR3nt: TGTGCCAGCAGCTTAGGGGGGGACTCCGGTACTTTCTACGAGCAGTACTTC; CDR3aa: CASSLGGDSGTFYEQYF
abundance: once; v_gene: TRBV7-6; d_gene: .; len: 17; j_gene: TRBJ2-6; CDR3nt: TGTGCCAGCAGCTTAAGGGGTTTGCCCTCTGGGGCCAACGTCCTGACTTTC; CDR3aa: CASSLRGLPSGANVLTF
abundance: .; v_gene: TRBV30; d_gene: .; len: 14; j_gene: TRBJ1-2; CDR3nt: TGTGCCTGGAGCCAGGGGAGTTTGAACTATGGCTACACCTTC; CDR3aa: CAWSQGSLNYGYTF